Here is one T cell receptor beta chain with its context. The antigen remains undetermined. The record originates from a study of human thymus T cells. Clones were sequenced by immunoSEQ multiplex PCR, and TCRdb holds only the in-frame ones, with some missing. The sample has 55,000 to 85,000 clones, 85% to 95% seen once. V lost 4 bases to trimming and J lost 4 bases; unmatched junction nucleotides: 13. This CDR3 is built from 16 residues. The germline V gene encodes CDR1 SGHDT and CDR2 YYEEEE. Corrective cardiac operations yielded the resected thymus tissue. Study results and limitations: Thymic repertoires overlap heavily among unrelated individuals, related research has reported. Thymic and blood repertoires appeared to show biased V and J gene usage.

This TCR was sampled from a girl under three years old with a congenital heart defect but otherwise immunologically healthy. The chain is built from TRBV5-6 and TRBJ1-1; TRBD1 matches 7 bases. Source material: thymus tissue. CDR3 nucleotide sequence: TGTGCCAGCAGCCGGGAGGGGGCCCAAAGGGCCACTGAAGCTTTCTTT. Translation: CASSREGAQRATEAFF.